The rows below give T cell receptor beta chains drawn from one sample of a study of blood T cell repertoires in COVID-19. TCRdb's copy holds only in-frame clones and misses some; the assay was immunoSEQ multiplex PCR. The table lists 300,000 to 400,000 clones, around 87% of them singletons. Source material: peripheral blood. Every receptor here comes from a woman between 45 and 65 years old with COVID-19, enrolled during active disease. Both conserved end residues are part of each CDR3.

v_call,cdr3_aa
TRBV5-6,CASSPWTSGRAGEQYF
TRBV5-1,CASASGSGYNEQFF
TRBV24-1,CATSDPGTSSGETQYF
TRBV24-1,CATQGWGPEAFF
TRBV5-6,CASSLGRGPYNEQFF
TRBV5-5,CASSLANGSRWTYNEQFF
TRBV5-1,CASSLRTSGRGGAGEQFF
TRBV5-4,CASSLSGGGNSPLHF
TRBV15,CATRKGTGSEQYF
TRBV30,CAWSGGQGYEQYF
TRBV18,CASSPPGKWEEQYF
TRBV5-1,CASSLDRGAKAFF
TRBV30,CAWSVGPGVGQETQYF
TRBV30,CAWSSGQGNQPQHF
TRBV5-1,CASSLGGQSYNEQFF
TRBV30,CAWSDQTSGSRNEQFF
TRBV6-5,CASSFYRDINTEAFF
TRBV6-5,CASSYSTRGGGNEQFF
TRBV7-3,CASSLVGAYNSPLHF
TRBV11-3,CASSPLAPGNTEAFF
TRBV18,CASSPLLAQQFF
TRBV6-5,CASSYFGLDYGYTF
TRBV7-2,CASSPRTSGSRRFYEQYF
TRBV6-5,CASSHQAGGSDTQYF
TRBV30,CAWAAHRGTNSPLHF
TRBV5-1,CASSPSPGTDLPPVF
TRBV3-1/TRBV3-2,CASSLLLNQPQHF
TRBV5-4,CASRGSGNSPLHF
TRBV18,CASSPQAREGNQPQHF
TRBV19,CATADRLNQPQHF
TRBV6-2/TRBV6-3,CASSYGGGSGYGYTF
TRBV19,CASGRQGGNTEAFF
TRBV29-1,CSARGLSTGELFF
TRBV7-8,CASSLYQGKNTEAFF
TRBV27,CASSWRPASGKSDGYTF
TRBV19,CASSIVGGNTEAFF
TRBV9,CASSARGGQTYGYTF
TRBV28,CASSSPGQGVRKLFF
TRBV12-1,CASSPPATTGWAWNGYTF
TRBV5-8,CASSTGQGPTEQYF
TRBV6-1,CASSERWQGNQPQHF
TRBV5-6,CASSLTRGQFRYTGELFF
TRBV30,CAWSVTGADTQYF
TRBV11-2,CASSAPTSDFSYEQYF
TRBV5-4,CASSFGGLAGEETQYF
TRBV27,CASSLPTLDRAYNEQFF
TRBV7-9,CASSSPQGSYSPLHF
TRBV4-2,CASSPQAGTSEGGTDTQYF
TRBV12-3/TRBV12-4,CASSLQAGTIYF
TRBV27,CASSSAGWGEGEKLFF
TRBV5-4,CASSLTASGYNEQFF